This TCR beta chain comes out of a study of vaccination effects on CD4 cells after COVID-19. Regarding the study as a whole: Healthy vaccinees had only 1 of 255 vaccine-induced clones cross-react with common cold coronaviruses.

The culture ran for around nine days before CD4+ T cells were isolated. Having tested negative for nucleocapsid antibodies, the vaccine recipients showed no prior SARS-CoV-2 infection. Here immunoSEQ multiplex PCR was the method, and the copy in TCRdb shows in-frame clones only, minus some. Seen here are 35,000 to 40,000 clones, 82% observed once, and the top ten hold about 2.8%. As to this clone: The antigen remains undetermined.

J lost 1 base, V lost 2 bases, and 7 bases had no gene match. The germline CDR1 and CDR2 sequences are SGHRS and YFSETQ. The CDR3 has 16 amino acids. The receptor comes from a human donor who received a COVID-19 vaccine. The sequenced sample was CD4+ T cells from PBMCs cultured without peptide, obtained before COVID-19 vaccination. The V call is TRBV5-1, the J call TRBJ2-3; the match to TRBD1 covers 7 bases. CDR3 DNA sequence: TGCGCCAGCAGCTTACCAACAGGGGCCGGCACAGATACGCAGTATTTT. It encodes CASSLPTGAGTDTQYF.